The 31 T cell receptor beta chains in this list originate from one sample, sequenced in a study of shared clonotypes between healthy human individuals. Profiled with immunoSEQ multiplex PCR; TCRdb holds only in-frame clones, not every one. The repertoire has 520,000 or so clones, 79% of them found once; the top ten carry 10% to 15%. Sequenced: PBMCs. The receptors shown here come from a woman aged 40-49 years in good health. Some clones in this sample may be carry-over from other donors' samples.

The chain carries TRBV28 and TRBJ2-7; 7 bases line up with TRBD1. The CDR3 has 13 residues. Germline V gene sequence: CDR1 MDHEN, CDR2 SYDVKM. The V gene end was trimmed by 3 bases and the J gene end by 7 bases; junction bases not matched to a gene: 6. The CDR3 is CASSFPSGGEQYF. CDR3 nucleotides: TGTGCCAGCAGTTTTCCCTCAGGGGGTGAGCAGTACTTC.

The chain joins TRBV7-3 to TRBJ2-2; D not resolved. The CDR3 has 15 residues. CDR1 is SGHTA, CDR2 FQGTGA, per germline. Trimming removed 11 bases at V and 1 base at J, with 17 bases between. The CDR3 loop is CAYTPGCRNTGELFF. CDR3 bases: TGTGCCTACACACCTGGCTGCAGGAACACCGGGGAGCTGTTTTTT.

The chain recombines TRBV6-5 with TRBJ2-5, with D tentatively TRBD1 or TRBD2 (6 bases each). The CDR3 has 13 amino acids. Germline assignment: CDR1 MNHEY and CDR2 SVGAGI. V lost 7 bases to trimming and J lost 4 bases, with 13 bases between them. The CDR3 loop reads CASTTGAGETQYF. Here the CDR3 DNA reads TGTGCCAGCACTACGGGGGCGGGAGAGACCCAGTACTTC.

This clone was counted a few times. The chain carries TRBV5-1 and TRBJ1-4; D unresolved. The CDR3 sequence is 15 residues long. CDR1 is SGHRS, CDR2 YFSETQ, per germline. Trimming took off 0 bases at V and 6 bases at J, with 12 bases between the two ends. For the CDR3, the DNA is TGCGCCAGCAGCTTGGATGGATCCTTCGATGAAAAACTGTTTTTT. Translation: CASSLDGSFDEKLFF.

This sequence joins TRBV27 and TRBJ1-5; no reliable D call. CDR3 length: 15 residues. Per the germline V gene, CDR1 is MNHEY and CDR2 is SMNVEV (reference sequence). Trimming left V 2 bases short and J 0 bases short, with 8 bases between. CDR3 amino acids: CASSLRTHSNQPQHF. The CDR3 bases are TGTGCCAGCAGTTTAAGGACGCATAGCAATCAGCCCCAGCATTTT.

V and J are TRBV7-8 and TRBJ1-1; weak D call: TRBD1 (6 bases). In germline, CDR1 is SGHVS, CDR2 FQNEAQ. Trimming shortened V by 3 bases and J by 6 bases, and 8 bases separated the two germline ends. CDR3 size: 12 residues. The CDR3 DNA follows: TGTGCCAGCAGCTTCAGGGGAGCTGAAGCTTTCTTT. Encoded protein: CASSFRGAEAFF.

The V and J genes are TRBV7-9 and TRBJ2-3; TRBD2 might be the D (6 bases). Trimming stripped 6 bases from V and 4 bases from J, with 14 bases between. In germline, CDR1 is SEHNR, CDR2 FQNEAQ (reference sequence). The CDR3 runs 14 residues. CDR3 DNA sequence: TGTGCCAGCAGACGGACTATCGAAGCAGATACGCAGTATTTT. The encoded protein is CASRRTIEADTQYF.

The chain couples TRBV5-6 to TRBJ2-7, with 7 bases identical to TRBD1. Germline CDR1 reads SGHDT; CDR2 reads YYEEEE. The ends lost 2 bases at V and 2 bases at J; junction bases unmatched: 4. The CDR3 covers 14 residues. The CDR3 loop reads CASSLGGSPYEQYF. Here the CDR3 DNA reads TGTGCCAGCAGCTTAGGGGGCAGCCCCTACGAGCAGTACTTC.

This chain joins TRBV11-2 and TRBJ2-3; D may correspond to TRBD1 or TRBD2 (5 bases each). The CDR3 consists of 11 residues. Per the germline V gene, CDR1 is SGHAT and CDR2 is FQNNGV. Trimming shortened V by 5 bases and J by 9 bases, and 9 bases separated the two germline ends. CDR3 nucleotide sequence: TGTGCCAGCAGCCCGGGACGCACGCAGTATTTT. Translated: CASSPGRTQYF.

The CDR3 nucleotides read TGTGCCAGCAGTCCCGACGGGAATTCCTACAATGAGCAGTTCTTC. It specifies CASSPDGNSYNEQFF. The chain uses TRBV6-5 and TRBJ2-1; D may be TRBD2 (5 bases). Germline CDR1 is MNHEY and CDR2 is SVGAGI. The V end was cut by 5 bases, the J end by 1 base, with 12 bases between. The CDR3 has 15 amino acids.

J is TRBJ2-1 and V is TRBV15, with 7 bases lining up with TRBD2. The length of the CDR3 is 14 residues. J lost 7 bases, V lost 5 bases, and 8 bases had no gene match. In germline, CDR1 is LNHNV, CDR2 YYDKDF (reference sequence). The CDR3 nucleotides read TGTGCCACCAGCGGGAGGGCCCTAACAAATGAGCAGTTCTTC. Its protein is CATSGRALTNEQFF.

V gene TRBV28 combines with J gene TRBJ2-6, with D perhaps TRBD2 (5 bases). The CDR3 consists of 14 residues. Deletions cut 6 bases from V and 4 bases from J, with 10 bases between. Germline V gene data show CDR1 as MDHEN and CDR2 as SYDVKM. As DNA, the CDR3 is TGTGCCAGCAGGGAGGCCCCCGGGGCCAACGTCCTGACTTTC. This codes for CASREAPGANVLTF.

A note on this clone: This sample includes further DNA sequences coding for the same CDR3. The chain couples TRBV19 to TRBJ2-7; possibly TRBD1 for D (6 bases). The CDR3 extends over 13 amino acids. Trimming shortened V by 5 bases and J by 4 bases, and 12 bases separated the two germline ends. Germline-derived CDR1 and CDR2 are LNHDA and SQIVND (reference sequence). The CDR3, as DNA: TGTGCCAGTAGTCGCCAGGGGAAGTACGAGCAGTACTTC. This codes for CASSRQGKYEQYF.

This chain's CDR3 is CASSQDLEGAREQYF. CDR3 sequence (DNA): TGTGCCAGCAGCCAAGATCTGGAGGGAGCAAGGGAGCAGTACTTC. The chain uses TRBV4-2 and TRBJ2-5, with TRBD2 as a possible D gene (6 bases). The V gene's germline CDR1 is LGHNA and CDR2 YNFKEQ. The CDR3 has 15 residues. V gave up 0 bases and J gave up 11 bases, with 19 bases separating them.

Concerning this clone: Other DNA sequences in this sample translate to the same CDR3. The chain is built from TRBV7-9 and TRBJ2-6; D not certain. V shed 2 bases and J shed 0 bases, with 2 bases lying between them. This CDR3 has 14 amino acids. Germline loops: CDR1 SEHNR, CDR2 FQNEAQ (reference sequence). CDR3 bases: TGTGCCAGCAGCTTAACCTCTGGGGCCAACGTCCTGACTTTC. It encodes CASSLTSGANVLTF.

The chain carries TRBV11-2 and TRBJ1-1, with D perhaps matching TRBD1 (6 bases). Per germline, CDR1 SGHAT and CDR2 FQNNGV. The CDR3 has 15 residues. Trimming stripped 3 bases from V and 6 bases from J, with 17 bases between. The DNA for the CDR3 is TGTGCCAGCAGCTTTGTCACAGGGCTTGGGGCTGAAGCTTTCTTT. Residues: CASSFVTGLGAEAFF.

The genes are TRBV27 and TRBJ2-1; TRBD2 might be the D (6 bases). Germline V lookup: CDR1 MNHEY, CDR2 SMNVEV (reference sequence). With 6 bases removed from V and 0 bases from J, the gap between germline ends came to 12 bases. The CDR3 extends over 15 amino acids. Here the CDR3 DNA reads TGTGCCAGCAGGAGGGAGGTGAGCTCCTACAATGAGCAGTTCTTC. Protein: CASRREVSSYNEQFF.

The V call is TRBV4-1, the J call TRBJ1-3; D gene unclear. This CDR3 spans 14 amino acids. CDR1 and CDR2 from the germline V gene are MGHRA and YSYEKL. V gave up 1 base and J gave up 0 bases, with 4 bases separating them. The CDR3 DNA follows: TGCGCCAGCAGCCAAGGGAACTCTGGAAACACCATATATTTT. This encodes CASSQGNSGNTIYF.

In its sample, this clone was seen once. Other DNA sequences of this sample code for an identical CDR3. The V and J genes are TRBV2 and TRBJ2-7; D is unclear. The V gene's germline CDR1 is SNHLY and CDR2 FYNNEI. CDR3 length equals 12 residues. V shed 8 bases and J shed 1 base, with 9 bases lying between them. CDR3 nucleotide sequence: TGTGCCAGCCGTGCTGGGTCCTACGAGCAGTACTTC. It encodes CASRAGSYEQYF.

This clone was recorded only once. The chain combines TRBV6-4 with TRBJ2-1, with 8 bases identical to TRBD1. From germline, CDR1 is MRHNA and CDR2 SNTAGT. The CDR3 loop spans 15 amino acids. Germline trimming cut 4 bases from V and 2 bases from J; bases unmatched to any gene: 4. As DNA, the CDR3 is TGTGCCAGCAGTGCCGAACAGGGGGCCTACAATGAGCAGTTCTTC. Encoded protein: CASSAEQGAYNEQFF.

This clone was picked up one time. The chain employs TRBV27 and TRBJ2-1, with 10 bases matching TRBD2. Germline V gene data show CDR1 as MNHEY and CDR2 as SMNVEV (reference sequence). Losses at the gene ends were 2 bases for V and 10 bases for J; bases not matched to a gene: 17. This CDR3 comprises 18 residues. The CDR3 DNA follows: TGTGCCAGCAGTTTAGGGGGACTAGCGAGGAAGGGAATAACCGAGCAGTTCTTC. Translation: CASSLGGLARKGITEQFF.

The CDR3 spells CASSPHPGLAGNEQFF. CDR3 bases: TGTGCCAGCAGCCCCCACCCGGGACTAGCGGGGAATGAGCAGTTCTTC. The rearrangement joins TRBV7-2 to TRBJ2-1, with 13 bases aligning to TRBD2. Germline loops: CDR1 SGHTA, CDR2 FQGNSA. V gave up 5 bases and J gave up 7 bases; unmatched junction bases: 8. The CDR3 has 16 residues.

The gene calls are TRBV23-1 and TRBJ1-2; 7 nucleotides align to TRBD1. TRBV23-1 is an open reading frame, and its role is uncertain. The CDR3 contains 12 residues. Germline trimming cut 1 base from V and 11 bases from J; bases unmatched to any gene: 4. The CDR3 DNA reads as TGCGCCAGCAGTCAATGGGACAGTTGGTACACCTTC. Encoded protein: CASSQWDSWYTF.

The chain employs TRBV7-6 and TRBJ2-3; 10 nucleotides line up with TRBD2. CDR1 and CDR2 (germline): SGHVS, FNYEAQ. This CDR3 is 11 amino acids long. The CDR3 sequence: CASGRLDTQYF. The CDR3, as DNA: TGTGCTAGCGGGAGGCTCGATACGCAGTATTTT.

The V gene is TRBV6-5, the J gene TRBJ1-2; 7 bases agree with TRBD1. This CDR3 comprises 14 residues. CDR1 and CDR2 from the germline V gene are MNHEY and SVGAGI. The V gene end was trimmed by 4 bases and the J gene end by 2 bases; junction bases not matched to a gene: 4. DNA of the CDR3: TGTGCCAGCAGTTTCGGACAGGCCAACTATGGCTACACCTTC. Translation gives CASSFGQANYGYTF.

The chain couples TRBV30 to TRBJ2-7; D is unresolved. The CDR3 is made up of 16 amino acids. V lost 0 bases and J lost 0, with 15 bases in between. Germline CDR1 is GTSNPN and CDR2 is SVGIG (reference sequence). CDR3 in DNA: TGTGCCTGGAGTGTCCCTAGGAGAGTGAGCTCCTACGAGCAGTACTTC. Protein: CAWSVPRRVSSYEQYF.

The chain employs TRBV28 and TRBJ2-7, with a weak D call TRBD1 (8 bases). V shed 4 bases and J shed 4 bases, with 14 bases lying between them. Germline V gene data show CDR1 as MDHEN and CDR2 as SYDVKM. The CDR3 is 14 amino acids. CDR3 in amino acids: CASSSQGGVYEQYF. The CDR3 DNA sequence: TGTGCCAGCAGTTCACAGGGGGGGGTATACGAGCAGTACTTC.

This chain uses TRBV28 with TRBJ1-5, with unresolved D. V dropped 8 bases and J dropped 5 bases, with 13 bases sitting between them. The CDR3 extends over 13 amino acids. Germline CDR1 and CDR2: MDHEN and SYDVKM. CDR3 in DNA: TGTGCCAGCGGCCTTTCCGGATATCAGCCCCAGCATTTT. Its protein is CASGLSGYQPQHF.

The CDR3 loop reads CASSLGHGGLYEQYF. The CDR3 DNA reads TGTGCCAGCAGCTTAGGACATGGGGGTCTCTACGAGCAGTACTTC. The rearrangement joins TRBV7-2 to TRBJ2-7; D may correspond to TRBD1 or TRBD2 (5 bases each). V dropped 1 base and J dropped 3 bases, with 13 bases sitting between them. The CDR3 contains 15 residues. Per the germline V gene, CDR1 is SGHTA and CDR2 is FQGNSA.

V and J are TRBV4-2 and TRBJ2-7; the D gene is possibly TRBD2 (6 bases). Trimming shortened V by 0 bases and J by 1 base, and 19 bases separated the two germline ends. In germline, CDR1 is LGHNA, CDR2 YNFKEQ. The CDR3 consists of 18 residues. The CDR3 DNA is TGTGCCAGCAGCCAAGATTGGGGGAGGACCTTACTATCCTACGAGCAGTACTTC. Translating it yields CASSQDWGRTLLSYEQYF.

This clone has a handful of counts. The chain is built from TRBV7-9 and TRBJ1-1; D is perhaps TRBD1 (5 bases). CDR3 size: 11 residues. Germline V lookup: CDR1 SEHNR, CDR2 FQNEAQ (reference sequence). Trimming cost V 3 bases and J 10 bases, with 9 bases left between them. The CDR3 is CASSLTVGAFF. As DNA, the CDR3 is TGTGCCAGCAGCTTGACAGTCGGAGCTTTCTTT.